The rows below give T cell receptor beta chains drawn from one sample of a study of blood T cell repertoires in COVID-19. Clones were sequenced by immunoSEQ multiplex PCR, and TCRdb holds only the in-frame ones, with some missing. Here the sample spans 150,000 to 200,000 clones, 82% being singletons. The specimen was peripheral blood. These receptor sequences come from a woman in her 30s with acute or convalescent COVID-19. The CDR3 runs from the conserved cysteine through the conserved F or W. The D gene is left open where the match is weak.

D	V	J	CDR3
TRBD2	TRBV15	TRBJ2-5	CATSPRTSPETQYF
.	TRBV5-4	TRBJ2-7	CASSLAGALGAYEQYF
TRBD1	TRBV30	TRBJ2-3	CAWRQGVSRDTQYF
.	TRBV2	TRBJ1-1	CASSEGRRGAFF
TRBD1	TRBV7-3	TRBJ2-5	CASSLGLGQPKYF
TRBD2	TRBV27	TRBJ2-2	CASSLTSGSTGELFF
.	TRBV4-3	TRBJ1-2	CASSQERDYGYTF
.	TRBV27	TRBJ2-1	CATRKYRVGNEQFF
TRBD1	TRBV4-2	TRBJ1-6	CASSQEGQYNSPLHF
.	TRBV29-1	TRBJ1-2	CSVEDLSYGYTF
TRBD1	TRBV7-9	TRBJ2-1	CASSLGDRGRILDEQFF
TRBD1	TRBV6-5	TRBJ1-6	CASSWTGSGDSPLHF
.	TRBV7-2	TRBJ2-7	CASSPQGWRYEQYF
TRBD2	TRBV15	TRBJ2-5	CATSRTRLAEQETQYF
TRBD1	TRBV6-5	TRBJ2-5	CASNQGVRQETQYF
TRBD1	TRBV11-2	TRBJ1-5	CASSTGQGASQPQHF
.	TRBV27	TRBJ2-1	CASVRRGREGEQFF
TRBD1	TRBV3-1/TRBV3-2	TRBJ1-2	CASSQPMTGVYGYTF
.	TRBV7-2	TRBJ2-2	CASSLGSSTGELFF
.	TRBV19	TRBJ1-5	CASSRGGNQPQHF
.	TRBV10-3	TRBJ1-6	CAISEVDTGNSPLHF
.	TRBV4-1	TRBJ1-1	CASSQGGGAGNTEAFF
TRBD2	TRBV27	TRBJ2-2	CASTPGGRQNTGELFF
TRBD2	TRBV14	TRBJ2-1	CASSLFPRPGGWSKNEQFF